This T cell receptor beta chain was recovered during a study of T cells after yellow fever vaccination. The J segment lost 2 bases and the V segment lost 5 bases, leaving 3 bases of the junction unmatched. The CDR3 spans 14 residues. CDR1 MNHEY and CDR2 SVGAGI come from the germline V gene. This clonotype was seen repeatedly, ten times or more. TCRdb reprocessed the 5' RACE reads via MiXCR and lists one record per CDR3 protein. The data show tens of thousands of distinct CDR3 sequences, with approximately 6% seen just once and 25% to 40% held by the top ten. J is TRBJ2-5 and V is TRBV6-5; 9 bases are a match to TRBD2. This receptor was identified in a man between 18 and 29 years old who received the YFV17D yellow fever vaccine. Sequencing used PBMCs, either bulk or a sorted T-cell subset (CD4+, CD8+, memory, or dextramer-sorted; not recorded which), obtained on the day of the yellow fever booster vaccination. The CDR3 region is CASSPSGAQETQYF. CDR3 nucleotide sequence: TGTGCCAGCAGTCCTAGCGGGGCTCAAGAGACCCAGTACTTC.